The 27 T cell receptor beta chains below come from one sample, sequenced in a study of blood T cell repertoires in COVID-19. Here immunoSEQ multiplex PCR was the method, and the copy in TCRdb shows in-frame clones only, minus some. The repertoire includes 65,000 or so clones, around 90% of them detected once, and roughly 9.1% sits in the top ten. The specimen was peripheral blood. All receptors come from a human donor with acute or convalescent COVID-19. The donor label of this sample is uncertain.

The chain's CDR3 is CASTFPTGAQPQHF. CDR3 nucleotides: TGTGCCAGCACCTTCCCTACAGGGGCTCAGCCCCAGCATTTT. The rearrangement links TRBV28 to TRBJ1-5; TRBD1 matches at 7 bases. CDR3 length equals 14 residues. Per germline, CDR1 MDHEN and CDR2 SYDVKM. V trimming: 7 bases; J trimming: 6 bases; junction bases outside the gene matches: 9.

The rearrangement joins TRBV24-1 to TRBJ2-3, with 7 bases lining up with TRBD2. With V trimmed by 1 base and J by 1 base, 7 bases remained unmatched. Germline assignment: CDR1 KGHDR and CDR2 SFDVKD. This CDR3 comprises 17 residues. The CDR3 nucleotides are TGTGCCACCAGTGATTTTTGGCGGGAGAAGGGCACAGATACGCAGTATTTT. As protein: CATSDFWREKGTDTQYF.

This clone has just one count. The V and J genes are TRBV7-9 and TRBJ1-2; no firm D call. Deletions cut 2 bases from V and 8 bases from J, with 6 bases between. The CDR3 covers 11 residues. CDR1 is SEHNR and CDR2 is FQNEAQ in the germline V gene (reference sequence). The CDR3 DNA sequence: TGTGCCAGCAGCTTAAGTGAGGGCTACACCTTC. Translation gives CASSLSEGYTF.

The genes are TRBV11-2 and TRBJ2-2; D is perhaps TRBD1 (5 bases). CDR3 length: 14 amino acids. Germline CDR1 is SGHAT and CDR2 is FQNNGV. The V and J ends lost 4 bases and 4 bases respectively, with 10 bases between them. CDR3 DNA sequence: TGTGCCAGCAGCTCCTGGGGCCTCACCGGGGAGCTGTTTTTT. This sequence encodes CASSSWGLTGELFF.

The CDR3 sequence: CASSPSHTQADTQYF. The CDR3 coding sequence is TGTGCCAGCAGCCCATCACATACTCAGGCAGATACGCAGTATTTT. The chain links TRBV7-6 to TRBJ2-3, with no clear D. Germline CDR1 is SGHVS and CDR2 is FNYEAQ. The CDR3 extends over 15 amino acids. V was pared by 5 bases and J by 4 bases, with 16 bases between.

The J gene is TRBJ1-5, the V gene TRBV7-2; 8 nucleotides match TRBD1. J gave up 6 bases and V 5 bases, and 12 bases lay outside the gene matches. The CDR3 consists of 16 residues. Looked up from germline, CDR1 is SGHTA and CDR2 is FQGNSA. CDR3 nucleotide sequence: TGTGCCAGCAGCCCGTTAGACAGGGGTCCAGGTCAGCCCCAGCATTTT. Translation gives CASSPLDRGPGQPQHF.

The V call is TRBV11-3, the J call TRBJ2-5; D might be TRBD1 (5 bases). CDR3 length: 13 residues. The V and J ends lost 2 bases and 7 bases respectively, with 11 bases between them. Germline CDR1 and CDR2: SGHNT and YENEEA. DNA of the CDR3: TGTGCCAGCAGCTTACTCTGGGGCCGGACCCAGTACTTC. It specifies CASSLLWGRTQYF.

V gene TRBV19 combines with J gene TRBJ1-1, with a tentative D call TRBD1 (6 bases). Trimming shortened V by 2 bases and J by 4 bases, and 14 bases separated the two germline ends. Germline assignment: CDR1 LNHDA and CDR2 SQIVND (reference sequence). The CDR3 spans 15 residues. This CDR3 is CASSIPTGLGTEAFF. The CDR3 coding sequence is TGTGCCAGTAGTATACCCACAGGGTTGGGCACTGAAGCTTTCTTT.

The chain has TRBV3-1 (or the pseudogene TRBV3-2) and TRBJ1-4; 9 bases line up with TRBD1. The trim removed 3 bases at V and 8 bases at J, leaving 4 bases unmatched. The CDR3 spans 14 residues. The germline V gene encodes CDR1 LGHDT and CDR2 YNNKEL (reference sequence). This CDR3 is CASSQRQGGEKLFF. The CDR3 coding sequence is TGTGCCAGCAGCCAGAGACAGGGGGGAGAAAAACTGTTTTTT.

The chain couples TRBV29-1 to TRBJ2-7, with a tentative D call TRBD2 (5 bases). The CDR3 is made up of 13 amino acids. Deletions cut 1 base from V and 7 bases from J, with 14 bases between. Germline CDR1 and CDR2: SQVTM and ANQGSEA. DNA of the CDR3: TGCAGCGTTGAAGGGGCAGCGACGGGGGAGCAGTACTTC. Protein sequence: CSVEGAATGEQYF.

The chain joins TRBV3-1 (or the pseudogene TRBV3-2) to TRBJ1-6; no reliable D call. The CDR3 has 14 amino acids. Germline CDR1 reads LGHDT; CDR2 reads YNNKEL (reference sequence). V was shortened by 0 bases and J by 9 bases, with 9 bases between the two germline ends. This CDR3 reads CASSQEARASPLHF. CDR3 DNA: TGTGCCAGCAGCCAAGAAGCGCGGGCTTCACCCCTCCACTTT.

The CDR3 loop is CASSFDMTETQYF. The CDR3 DNA sequence: TGTGCCAGCAGCTTTGACATGACGGAGACCCAGTACTTC. The chain employs TRBV7-3 and TRBJ2-5; the D is unclear. CDR1 and CDR2 (germline): SGHTA, FQGTGA. Trimming removed 3 bases at V and 5 bases at J, with 10 bases between. CDR3 length equals 13 residues.

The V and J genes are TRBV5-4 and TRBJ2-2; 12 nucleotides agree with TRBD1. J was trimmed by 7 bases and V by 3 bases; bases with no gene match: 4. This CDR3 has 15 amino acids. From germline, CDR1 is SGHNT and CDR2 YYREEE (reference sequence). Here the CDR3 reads CASSSGTGGFGELFF. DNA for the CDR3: TGTGCCAGCAGCTCCGGGACAGGGGGCTTCGGGGAGCTGTTTTTT.

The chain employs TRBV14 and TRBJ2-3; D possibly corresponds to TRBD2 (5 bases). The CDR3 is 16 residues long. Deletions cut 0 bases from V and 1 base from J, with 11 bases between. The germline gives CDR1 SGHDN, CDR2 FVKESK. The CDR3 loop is CASSQDQGLRTDTQYF. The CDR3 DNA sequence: TGTGCCAGCAGCCAAGATCAAGGACTCCGCACAGATACGCAGTATTTT.

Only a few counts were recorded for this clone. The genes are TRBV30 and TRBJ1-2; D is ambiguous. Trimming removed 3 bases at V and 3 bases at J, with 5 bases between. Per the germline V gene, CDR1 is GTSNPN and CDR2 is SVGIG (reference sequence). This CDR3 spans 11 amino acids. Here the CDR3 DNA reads TGTGCCTGGAGCGCGGACTATGGCTACACCTTC. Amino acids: CAWSADYGYTF.

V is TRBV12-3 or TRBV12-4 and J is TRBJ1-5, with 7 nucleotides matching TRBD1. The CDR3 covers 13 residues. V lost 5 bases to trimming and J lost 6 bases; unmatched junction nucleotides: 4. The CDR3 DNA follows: TGTGCCAGCAGTCGACAGGGAACTCAGCCCCAGCATTTT. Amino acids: CASSRQGTQPQHF.

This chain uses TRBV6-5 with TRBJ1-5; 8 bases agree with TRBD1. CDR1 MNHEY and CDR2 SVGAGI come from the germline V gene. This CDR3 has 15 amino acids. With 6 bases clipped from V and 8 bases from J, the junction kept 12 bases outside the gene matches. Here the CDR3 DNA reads TGTGCCAGCAGGGCAACAGGGGGTTCTTTCGAGCCCCAGCATTTT. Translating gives CASRATGGSFEPQHF.

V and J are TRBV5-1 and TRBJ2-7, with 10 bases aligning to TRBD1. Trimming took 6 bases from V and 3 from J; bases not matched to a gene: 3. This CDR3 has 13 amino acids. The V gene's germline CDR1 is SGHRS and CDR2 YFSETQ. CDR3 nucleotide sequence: TGCGCCAGCACCGGGGACAGGGGCTACGAGCAGTACTTC. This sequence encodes CASTGDRGYEQYF.

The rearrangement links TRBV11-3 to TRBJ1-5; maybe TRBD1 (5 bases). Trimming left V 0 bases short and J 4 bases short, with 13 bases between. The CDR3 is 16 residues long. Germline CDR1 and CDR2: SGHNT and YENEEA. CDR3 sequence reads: CASSLEGRKGNQPQHF. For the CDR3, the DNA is TGTGCCAGCAGCTTAGAGGGGCGAAAGGGTAATCAGCCCCAGCATTTT.

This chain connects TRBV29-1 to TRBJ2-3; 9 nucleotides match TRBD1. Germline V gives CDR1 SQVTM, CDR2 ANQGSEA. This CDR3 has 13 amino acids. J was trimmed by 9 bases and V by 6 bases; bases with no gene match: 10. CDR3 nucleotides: TGCAGCGTCGCACAGGGGGCATGGAGCACGCAGTATTTT. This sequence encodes CSVAQGAWSTQYF.

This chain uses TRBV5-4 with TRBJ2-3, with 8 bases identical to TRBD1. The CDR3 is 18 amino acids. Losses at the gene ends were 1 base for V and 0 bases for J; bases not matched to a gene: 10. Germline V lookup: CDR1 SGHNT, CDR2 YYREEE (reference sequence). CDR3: CASSLPLAQGDSTDTQYF. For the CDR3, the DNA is TGTGCCAGCAGCTTGCCATTGGCACAGGGGGACAGCACAGATACGCAGTATTTT.

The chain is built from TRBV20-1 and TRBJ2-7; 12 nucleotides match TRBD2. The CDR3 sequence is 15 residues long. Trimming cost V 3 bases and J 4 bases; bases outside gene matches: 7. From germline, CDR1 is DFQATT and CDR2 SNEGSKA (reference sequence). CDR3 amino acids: CSASPWTSGVYEQYF. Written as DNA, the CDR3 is TGCAGTGCTAGTCCATGGACTAGCGGGGTATACGAGCAGTACTTC.

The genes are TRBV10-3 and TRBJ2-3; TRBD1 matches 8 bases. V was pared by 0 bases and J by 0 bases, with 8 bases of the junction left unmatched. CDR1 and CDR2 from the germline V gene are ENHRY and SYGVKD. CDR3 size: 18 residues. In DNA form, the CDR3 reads TGTGCCATCAGTGAGTCGGGATCAGGGGGCGTCAGCACAGATACGCAGTATTTT. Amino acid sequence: CAISESGSGGVSTDTQYF.

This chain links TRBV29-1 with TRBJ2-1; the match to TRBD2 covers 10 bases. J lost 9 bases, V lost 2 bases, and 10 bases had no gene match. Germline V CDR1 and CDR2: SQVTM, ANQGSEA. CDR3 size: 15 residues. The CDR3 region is CSVEPTAGGPGEQFF. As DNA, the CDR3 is TGCAGCGTTGAACCAACAGCGGGAGGGCCGGGTGAGCAGTTCTTC.

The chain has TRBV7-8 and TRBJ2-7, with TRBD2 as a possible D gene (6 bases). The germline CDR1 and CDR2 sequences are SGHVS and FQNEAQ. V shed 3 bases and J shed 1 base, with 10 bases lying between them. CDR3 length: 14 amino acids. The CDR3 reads CASSLGGDSYEQYF. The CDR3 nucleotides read TGTGCCAGCAGCTTGGGGGGAGATTCCTACGAGCAGTACTTC.

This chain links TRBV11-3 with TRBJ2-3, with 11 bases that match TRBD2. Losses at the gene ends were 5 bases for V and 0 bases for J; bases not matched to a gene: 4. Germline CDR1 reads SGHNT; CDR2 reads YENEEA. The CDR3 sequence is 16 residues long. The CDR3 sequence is CASSARLAGSTDTQYF. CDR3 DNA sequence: TGTGCCAGCAGCGCCAGACTAGCGGGGAGCACAGATACGCAGTATTTT.

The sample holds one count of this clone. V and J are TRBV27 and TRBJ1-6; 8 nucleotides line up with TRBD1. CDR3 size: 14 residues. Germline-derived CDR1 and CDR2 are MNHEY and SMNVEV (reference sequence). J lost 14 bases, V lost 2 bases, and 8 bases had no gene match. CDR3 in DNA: TGTGCCAGCAGTTTAGCTGCCGGGGACAGGACCCTCCACTTT. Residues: CASSLAAGDRTLHF.